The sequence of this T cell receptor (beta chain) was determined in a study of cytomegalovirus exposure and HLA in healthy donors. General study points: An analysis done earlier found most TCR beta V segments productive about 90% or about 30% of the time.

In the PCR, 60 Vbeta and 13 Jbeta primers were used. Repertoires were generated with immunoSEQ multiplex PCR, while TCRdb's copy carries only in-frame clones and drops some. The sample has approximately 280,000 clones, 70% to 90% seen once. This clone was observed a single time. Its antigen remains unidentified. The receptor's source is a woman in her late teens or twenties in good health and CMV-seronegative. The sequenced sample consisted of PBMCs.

The CDR3 bases are TGTGCCAGCAGGCCCCTCGAGGGATCTCTTTCACCCCTCCACTTT. The encoded protein is CASRPLEGSLSPLHF. This chain joins TRBV27 and TRBJ1-6; D uncertain. Trimming cost V 6 bases and J 9 bases, with 18 bases left between them. CDR3 size: 15 residues. Germline CDR1 is MNHEY and CDR2 is SMNVEV (reference sequence).